This T cell receptor beta chain was sequenced during a study of early T cells in non-severe SARS-CoV-2 infection. In the study overall: The chains were unpaired, and the sequenced material was bulk RNA from unsorted whole blood.

The protocol attached unique molecular identifiers to individual cDNA molecules. Each CDR3 protein gets one entry after TCRdb re-called the 5' RACE reads with MiXCR. The data hold some 30,000 distinct CDR3 sequences, with 4.6% observed a single time. V lost 5 bases and J lost 5, with 18 bases in between. The germline V gene encodes CDR1 SGHVS and CDR2 FNYEAQ. The CDR3 runs 16 residues. This clonotype was seen repeatedly, ten times or more. Antigen: not known. Study outcomes and limitations: Anti-spike CD8 responses were favored by VDJdb matching, which missed private and CD4 specificities.

The rearrangement uses TRBV7-6 and TRBJ2-2; D uncertain. This TCR came from an adult who was a healthcare worker with PCR-confirmed SARS-CoV-2 infection or an uninfected control (not recorded which). The specimen was whole blood, collected at baseline. CDR3 sequence: CASSPFRVLRTGELFF. The CDR3 DNA reads TGTGCCAGCAGCCCCTTCCGGGTTTTGAGAACCGGGGAGCTGTTTTTT.